This T cell receptor (beta chain) was retrieved from a study of regulatory T cells in long-lasting Graves disease. Study-wide points: Persistent cases favored TRBV28, TRBJ1-2 and TRBJ2-5.

V dropped 6 bases and J dropped 7; count of bases not matched to a gene: 9. This CDR3 has 13 amino acids. From germline, CDR1 is SQVTM and CDR2 ANQGSEA. Building the TCR beta libraries relied on iRepertoire HTBI primers, and CDR3 regions underwent Arm-PCR. TCRdb processed the multiplex PCR reads anew with MiXCR; each CDR3 protein has one entry. The sample lists approximately 460,000 distinct CDR3 sequences; 16% were seen once. Of note for this clonotype: Its antigen is as yet unknown.

Indicated time point: newly diagnosed GD, antithyroid drugs for less than 3 months. Preparation of the TCR library used RNA extracted from PBMCs. These data were also filed under a second study, of T cells in Graves' hyperthyroidism and ophthalmopathy. From that second work: The HTBI set primed first-round TCR CDR3 RT-PCR. Before onset, by a median of about six months, the model predicted ophthalmopathy.

The source is a woman in her 30s with Graves disease. Sequencing was performed on peripheral blood mononuclear cells (PBMCs), taken at new diagnosis, from a patient treated with antithyroid drugs. The chain uses TRBV29-1 and TRBJ1-1; TRBD1 agrees at 9 bases. The CDR3 DNA reads TGCAGCGTGGTCACAGGGGGCTTTGGTGAAGCTTTCTTT. This sequence encodes CSVVTGGFGEAFF.